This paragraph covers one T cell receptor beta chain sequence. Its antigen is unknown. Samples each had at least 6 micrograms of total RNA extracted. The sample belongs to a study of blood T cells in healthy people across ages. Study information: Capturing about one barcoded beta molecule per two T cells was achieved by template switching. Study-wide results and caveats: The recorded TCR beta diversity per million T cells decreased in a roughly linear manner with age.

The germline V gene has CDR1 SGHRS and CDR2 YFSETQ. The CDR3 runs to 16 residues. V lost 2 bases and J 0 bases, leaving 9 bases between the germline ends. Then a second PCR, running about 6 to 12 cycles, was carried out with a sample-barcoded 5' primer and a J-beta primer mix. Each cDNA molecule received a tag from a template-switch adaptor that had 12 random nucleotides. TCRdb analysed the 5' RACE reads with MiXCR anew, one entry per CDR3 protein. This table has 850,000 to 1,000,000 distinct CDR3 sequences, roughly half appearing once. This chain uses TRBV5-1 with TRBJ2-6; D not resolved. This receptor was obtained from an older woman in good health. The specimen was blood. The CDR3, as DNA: TGCGCCAGCAGCTTCAACATGAACTCTGGGGCCAACGTCCTGACTTTC. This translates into CASSFNMNSGANVLTF.